One sample yielded the 14 T cell receptor beta chains listed below, sequenced in a study of T cells after somatic rescue of genetic block. The assay was immunoSEQ multiplex PCR, and TCRdb's table has in-frame clones only and misses some. The sample shows roughly 15,000 clones, approximately 76% of them seen only once. Sequences were obtained from peripheral blood mononuclear cells (PBMCs). The receptor source for this set is a boy between 10 and 17 years old.

The chain links TRBV9 to TRBJ2-7; possibly TRBD2 for D (5 bases). CDR1 SGDLS and CDR2 YYNGEE come from the germline V gene. This CDR3 contains 18 residues. Trimming took off 4 bases at V and 1 base at J, with 24 bases between the two ends. For the CDR3, the DNA is TGTGCCAGCAGCTGCCCCCCCCCTTGGCGGGCCTCTTCCTACGAGCAGTACTTC. Translated: CASSCPPPWRASSYEQYF.

The J gene is TRBJ1-3, the V gene TRBV7-2; possibly TRBD1 for D (5 bases). CDR3 size: 16 residues. V shed 6 bases and J shed 0 bases, with 15 bases lying between them. CDR1 SGHTA and CDR2 FQGNSA come from the germline V gene. CDR3 DNA sequence: TGTGCCAGCAGGATGGGGACTATGAGCTCTGGAAACACCATATATTTT. Its translation is CASRMGTMSSGNTIYF.

This rearrangement joins TRBV6-6 to TRBJ2-7, with TRBD1 as a possible D gene (5 bases). V was cut by 2 bases and J by 1 base, with 9 bases left in between. CDR1 is MNHNY, CDR2 SVGAGI, per germline (reference sequence). The CDR3 consists of 14 residues. The CDR3, as DNA: TGTGCCAGCAGTTACGATCAGGGTTCCTACGAGCAGTACTTC. Its translation is CASSYDQGSYEQYF.

V usage is TRBV6-1 and J usage is TRBJ2-1; 11 bases are a match to TRBD2. The V and J ends lost 4 bases and 4 bases, in that order; junction bases with no gene match: 15. There are 19 residues in the CDR3. Germline-derived CDR1 and CDR2 are MNHNS and SASEGT. CDR3 nucleotide sequence: TGTGCCAGCAGTGTGTCGGACATCGGCCTAGCGGGAGGATACAATGAGCAGTTCTTC. Protein sequence: CASSVSDIGLAGGYNEQFF.

Only one count was recorded for this clone. The rearrangement links TRBV9 to TRBJ2-5; TRBD2 matches at 10 bases. With V trimmed by 0 bases and J by 0 bases, 5 bases remained unmatched. Germline values: CDR1 SGDLS, CDR2 YYNGEE. The CDR3 has 17 residues. CDR3 in amino acids: CASSVGGSGGHQETQYF. The CDR3 DNA follows: TGTGCCAGCAGCGTAGGTGGTAGCGGGGGGCACCAAGAGACCCAGTACTTC.

The rearrangement links TRBV2 to TRBJ2-2; 11 positions match TRBD1. Germline CDR1 SNHLY, CDR2 FYNNEI. The CDR3 sequence is 15 residues long. With V trimmed by 6 bases and J by 5 bases, 5 bases remained unmatched. The CDR3 DNA reads as TGTGCCAGCAGGTCCGGGACAGGGGGGACCGGGGAGCTGTTTTTT. Translation gives CASRSGTGGTGELFF.

V and J are TRBV28 and TRBJ2-7; no definite D call. Germline-derived CDR1 and CDR2 are MDHEN and SYDVKM. The length of the CDR3 is 10 residues. Trimming took off 8 bases at V and 6 bases at J, with 8 bases between the two ends. The CDR3 region has the DNA TGTGCCAGCGGTCTTCGCGAGCAGTACTTC. Translating gives CASGLREQYF.

This clone came up once. The chain employs TRBV9 and TRBJ2-5; D might be TRBD2 (6 bases). The CDR3 runs to 15 residues. The V and J ends lost 4 bases and 5 bases respectively, with 18 bases between them. Germline CDR1 reads SGDLS; CDR2 reads YYNGEE. The chain's CDR3 is CASSLGGGFGETQYF. The CDR3 region has the DNA TGTGCCAGCAGCTTGGGTGGAGGGTTTGGGGAGACCCAGTACTTC.

V and J are TRBV5-1 and TRBJ2-3; D uncertain. Germline CDR1 reads SGHRS; CDR2 reads YFSETQ. The CDR3 loop spans 10 amino acids. The V and J ends lost 6 bases and 3 bases respectively, with 2 bases between them. CDR3 in amino acids: CASKTDTQYF. The CDR3 nucleotides are TGCGCCAGCAAAACAGATACGCAGTATTTT.

The count of this clone is one. The chain employs TRBV2 and TRBJ1-3, with D possibly matching TRBD1 (5 bases). Germline V gene data show CDR1 as SNHLY and CDR2 as FYNNEI. This CDR3 comprises 15 residues. Trimming removed 6 bases from V and 0 bases from J, with 12 bases in between. CDR3 loop: CASRETGFSGNTIYF. The CDR3 DNA is TGTGCCAGCAGAGAAACAGGTTTCTCTGGAAACACCATATATTTT.

The chain links TRBV6-5 to TRBJ2-2, with D uncertain. CDR1 and CDR2 (germline): MNHEY, SVGAGI. V lost 0 bases and J lost 3, with 8 bases in between. The CDR3 is 15 residues long. The CDR3 DNA reads TGTGCCAGCAGTTACTCGAGACACGACACCGGGGAGCTGTTTTTT. Its translation is CASSYSRHDTGELFF.

The chain employs TRBV7-9 and TRBJ2-7; D call uncertain. The V and J ends lost 4 bases and 0 bases respectively, with 10 bases between them. Germline CDR1 SEHNR, CDR2 FQNEAQ (reference sequence). This CDR3 comprises 14 residues. The CDR3 sequence: CASSSPPRSYEQYF. The DNA for the CDR3 is TGTGCCAGCAGCTCCCCACCGCGCTCCTACGAGCAGTACTTC.

This clone has a single count. J is TRBJ2-7 and V is TRBV6-5; 9 bases fit TRBD2. Germline CDR1 and CDR2: MNHEY and SVGAGI. The length of the CDR3 is 15 residues. V shed 2 bases, J shed 3 bases, and the junction held 5 bases outside the gene matches. Written as DNA, the CDR3 is TGTGCCAGCAGTTACGGAGCGGGGGGAGTCTACGAGCAGTACTTC. Amino acids: CASSYGAGGVYEQYF.

This clone is termed medium-sized (0.01 to 0.1%). This sequence joins TRBV13 and TRBJ2-7; D perhaps matches TRBD1 (6 bases). The CDR3 totals 14 residues. Germline lookup yields CDR1 PRHDT and CDR2 FYEKMQ (reference sequence). V was pared by 4 bases and J by 6 bases, with 16 bases between. CDR3 in amino acids: CASSSFDRTVEQYF. For the CDR3, the DNA is TGTGCCAGCAGCTCTTTCGATCGGACAGTCGAGCAGTACTTC. The variable domain in full, with the rest retrieved from reference TRBV13 and TRBJ2-7, is AAGVIQSPRHLIKEKRETATLKCYPIPRHDTVYWYQQGPGQDPQFLISFYEKMQSDKGSIPDRFSAQQFSDYHSELNMSSLELGDSALYFCASSSFDRTVEQYFGPGTRLTVT.